Below are 20 T cell receptor beta chains sequenced from a single sample in a study of Ad26.COV2.S vaccination and SARS-CoV-2 variants. Clones were sequenced by immunoSEQ multiplex PCR, and TCRdb holds only the in-frame ones, with some missing. The sample holds roughly 420,000 clones, roughly 89% seen once. Indicated treatment: some 20 received Ad26.COV2.S at low or high dose, single or two shots; about 5 received placebo; per-sample allocation not given. Sample collection was performed on day 63 after the first vaccine or placebo injection. The source material was peripheral blood, sampled in a trial of Ad26.COV2.S vaccine versus placebo. The receptors derive from a person aged 18-65 years who received the Ad26.COV2.S COVID-19 vaccine or a placebo.

The genes are TRBV10-3 and TRBJ1-5, with D hard to call. CDR1 is ENHRY and CDR2 is SYGVKD in the germline V gene. V shed 5 bases and J shed 0 bases, with 14 bases lying between them. There are 16 residues in the CDR3. CDR3 nucleotide sequence: TGTGCCATCAGTCAAACCCAGGACTTTAGCAATCAGCCCCAGCATTTT. Protein: CAISQTQDFSNQPQHF.

This sequence joins TRBV28 and TRBJ2-1; D uncertain. The CDR3 is made up of 11 amino acids. The V gene's germline CDR1 is MDHEN and CDR2 SYDVKM. The V gene lost 6 bases and the J gene lost 10 bases, with 10 bases spanning the gap. The CDR3 spells CASSQIREQFF. The CDR3 DNA is TGTGCCAGCAGCCAGATCAGGGAGCAGTTCTTC. The full variable domain, in which reference TRBV28 and TRBJ2-1 provide the parts outside the CDR3, is DVKVTQSSRYLVKRTGEKVFLECVQDMDHENMFWYRQDPGLGLRLIYFSYDVKMKEKGDIPEGYSVSREKKERFSLILESASTNQTSMYLCASSQIREQFFGPGTRLTVL.

The chain carries TRBV30 and TRBJ2-4; D ambiguous. Germline assignment: CDR1 GTSNPN and CDR2 SVGIG (reference sequence). This CDR3 is built from 15 residues. The DNA of the CDR3 is TGTGCATATGAAGGACCCAGCCAAGCCAAAAACATTCAGTACTTC. This sequence encodes CAYEGPSQAKNIQYF.

The chain uses TRBV5-1 and TRBJ2-3; D may be TRBD2 (6 bases). CDR3 length equals 15 residues. V was pared by 2 bases and J by 5 bases, with 15 bases between. CDR1 is SGHRS and CDR2 is YFSETQ in the germline V gene. This CDR3 reads CASSFQGGWLDTQYF. In DNA form, the CDR3 reads TGCGCCAGCAGCTTCCAGGGAGGTTGGTTAGATACGCAGTATTTT.

This clone was detected only a few times. Other nucleotide sequences from this sample produce the same CDR3. The chain carries TRBV9 and TRBJ1-2, with no clear D. This CDR3 has 13 amino acids. The V gene's germline CDR1 is SGDLS and CDR2 YYNGEE. Trimming cost V 0 bases and J 4 bases, with 7 bases left between them. The CDR3: CASSVESGYGYTF. CDR3 sequence (DNA): TGTGCCAGCAGCGTAGAATCGGGCTATGGCTACACCTTC.

The V call is TRBV5-4, the J call TRBJ1-1; the match to TRBD1 covers 7 bases. Germline V CDR1 and CDR2: SGHNT, YYREEE (reference sequence). The CDR3 runs to 19 residues. V lost 4 bases to trimming and J lost 1 base; unmatched junction nucleotides: 19. The CDR3 nucleotides read TGTGCCAGCAGCCCATCTCAAGTGACAGGGACGGGTTGGAACACTGAAGCTTTCTTT. Protein: CASSPSQVTGTGWNTEAFF.

This rearrangement joins TRBV18 to TRBJ1-4; 7 bases agree with TRBD1. The CDR3 length is 17 residues. Germline values: CDR1 KGHSH, CDR2 LQKENI. Unmatched junction bases numbered 13, after V lost 2 bases and J lost 7 bases. CDR3 loop: CASSPYPGRGISEKLFF. The DNA for the CDR3 is TGTGCCAGCTCACCATATCCCGGCAGGGGGATATCTGAAAAACTGTTTTTT. The full variable domain, with the rest looked up from reference TRBV18 and TRBJ1-4, is NAGVMQNPRHLVRRRGQEARLRCSPMKGHSHVYWYRQLPEEGLKFMVYLQKENIIDESGMPKERFSAEFPKEGPSILRIQQVVRGDSAAYFCASSPYPGRGISEKLFFGSGTQLSVL.

The chain's CDR3 is CASSQDTRGFYGYTF. The CDR3 DNA reads TGCGCCAGCAGCCAAGATACTCGGGGATTCTATGGCTACACCTTC. The chain has TRBV4-3 and TRBJ1-2, with D unresolved. Germline lookup yields CDR1 LGHNA and CDR2 YSLEER. The CDR3 has 15 amino acids. The V gene lost 0 bases and the J gene lost 4 bases, with 12 bases spanning the gap.

This rearrangement joins TRBV27 to TRBJ2-1; 7 bases are shared with TRBD1. CDR1 MNHEY and CDR2 SMNVEV come from the germline V gene (reference sequence). With 5 bases clipped from V and 9 bases from J, the junction kept 7 bases outside the gene matches. There are 13 residues in the CDR3. The CDR3 is CASSPRQGGEQFF. CDR3 nucleotides: TGTGCCAGCAGTCCGCGACAGGGCGGTGAGCAGTTCTTC.

There are a few counts of this clone. The CDR3 protein is CASSRTRGGSGEKLFF. CDR3 coding DNA: TGCGCCAGCAGCCGAACCAGAGGCGGGAGTGGGGAAAAACTGTTTTTT. V gene TRBV4-1 combines with J gene TRBJ1-4, with D unresolved. V was shortened by 4 bases and J by 8 bases, with 20 bases between the two germline ends. This CDR3 comprises 16 residues. The germline V gene has CDR1 MGHRA and CDR2 YSYEKL.

This rearrangement joins TRBV27 to TRBJ1-4, with 9 bases fitting TRBD1. The length of the CDR3 is 15 residues. Germline V CDR1 and CDR2: MNHEY, SMNVEV (reference sequence). The ends lost 8 bases at V and 7 bases at J; junction bases unmatched: 11. CDR3 in DNA: TGTGCCAGCGGACTACCGGGGACAGGGCCTGAAAAACTGTTTTTT. Translated: CASGLPGTGPEKLFF.

This chain joins TRBV4-3 and TRBJ1-2; 10 nucleotides match TRBD1. The V segment lost 1 base and the J segment 8 bases; nucleotides outside the gene matches: 7. The germline CDR1 and CDR2 sequences are LGHNA and YSLEER. The CDR3 extends over 15 amino acids. The CDR3 loop is CASSQGGQGRRGYTF. Here the CDR3 DNA reads TGCGCCAGCAGCCAAGGGGGACAGGGGAGGAGGGGCTACACCTTC.

This CDR3 reads CASSRGSGSYEQYV. CDR3 nucleotide sequence: TGTGCCAGCAGTCGGGGTAGCGGGAGCTACGAGCAGTACGTC. J is TRBJ2-7 and V is TRBV7-9; 9 positions match TRBD2. The germline CDR1 and CDR2 sequences are SEHNR and FQNEAQ (reference sequence). V lost 6 bases to trimming and J lost 3 bases; unmatched junction nucleotides: 6. The CDR3 is made up of 14 amino acids.

This chain joins TRBV5-6 and TRBJ2-7; unclear D gene. The CDR3 is made up of 14 amino acids. V was cut by 1 base and J by 2 bases, with 10 bases left in between. The germline CDR1 and CDR2 sequences are SGHDT and YYEEEE. The CDR3 region is CASSLNGNPYEQYF. As DNA, the CDR3 is TGTGCCAGCAGCTTGAATGGGAACCCCTACGAGCAGTACTTC. Full variable domain (outside the CDR3, taken from reference TRBV5-6 and TRBJ2-7): DAGVTQSPTHLIKTRGQQVTLRCSPKSGHDTVSWYQQALGQGPQFIFQYYEEEERQRGNFPDRFSGHQFPNYSSELNVNALLLGDSALYLCASSLNGNPYEQYFGPGTRLTVT.

To note about this clone: An end of the junction does not agree with germline; a read error may underlie this. The chain combines TRBV7-3 with TRBJ2-3, with unresolved D. Germline V gene sequence: CDR1 SGHTA, CDR2 FQGTGA. This CDR3 contains 13 residues. In nucleotides, the CDR3 is TGTGCCAGCAGCTTAGTATCTGCCTCCCCCGTCCTTTTT. Translated, it gives CASSLVSASPVLF.

V and J are TRBV19 and TRBJ2-6; D call uncertain. The germline CDR1 and CDR2 sequences are LNHDA and SQIVND (reference sequence). The CDR3 runs to 14 residues. V lost 3 bases and J lost 2, with 5 bases in between. As DNA, the CDR3 is TGTGCCAGTAGTATCCGGGCTGGGGCCAACGTCCTGACTTTC. Protein sequence: CASSIRAGANVLTF. Full variable domain (missing parts from reference TRBV19 and TRBJ2-6): DGGITQSPKYLFRKEGQNVTLSCEQNLNHDAMYWYRQDPGQGLRLIYYSQIVNDFQKGDIAEGYSVSREKKESFPLTVTSAQKNPTAFYLCASSIRAGANVLTFGAGSRLTVL.

V is TRBV4-2 and J is TRBJ1-2; D remains unclear. CDR3 length: 13 residues. Trimming stripped 0 bases from V and 5 bases from J, with 7 bases between. The germline V gene encodes CDR1 LGHNA and CDR2 YNFKEQ. The DNA of the CDR3 is TGTGCCAGCAGCCAAGATTGGGCGTATGGCTACACCTTC. Translating gives CASSQDWAYGYTF.

A few counts support this clone. CDR3 bases: TGTGCCAGCAGCTTAAGTCCCCAGGGTTATAATTCACCCCTCCACTTT. Its protein product is CASSLSPQGYNSPLHF. The chain joins TRBV7-2 to TRBJ1-6; D may be TRBD1 (5 bases). Per germline, CDR1 SGHTA and CDR2 FQGNSA. The V gene lost 2 bases and the J gene lost 4 bases, with 12 bases spanning the gap. The CDR3 totals 16 residues. Full variable domain (missing parts from reference TRBV7-2 and TRBJ1-6): GAGVSQSPSNKVTEKGKDVELRCDPISGHTALYWYRQSLGQGLEFLIYFQGNSAPDKSGLPSDRFSAERTGGSVSTLTIQRTQQEDSAVYLCASSLSPQGYNSPLHFGNGTRLTVT.

The gene calls are TRBV27 and TRBJ1-5; D is perhaps TRBD1 (6 bases). The V and J ends lost 3 bases and 6 bases respectively, with 15 bases between them. Germline CDR1 is MNHEY and CDR2 is SMNVEV (reference sequence). The CDR3 contains 15 residues. The CDR3 nucleotides are TGTGCCAGCAGTTTGTCACAGGGATTCCGTCAGCCCCAGCATTTT. This translates into CASSLSQGFRQPQHF.

This clone occurred once. This CDR3 reads CATSRDQGAGGDVDIQYF. The CDR3 DNA reads TGTGCCACCAGCAGAGACCAGGGAGCGGGGGGCGACGTGGACATTCAGTACTTC. The chain is built from TRBV15 and TRBJ2-4, with 9 bases lining up with TRBD2. The V gene end was trimmed by 0 bases and the J gene end by 8 bases; junction bases not matched to a gene: 14. The germline gives CDR1 LNHNV, CDR2 YYDKDF (reference sequence). The CDR3 extends over 18 amino acids.